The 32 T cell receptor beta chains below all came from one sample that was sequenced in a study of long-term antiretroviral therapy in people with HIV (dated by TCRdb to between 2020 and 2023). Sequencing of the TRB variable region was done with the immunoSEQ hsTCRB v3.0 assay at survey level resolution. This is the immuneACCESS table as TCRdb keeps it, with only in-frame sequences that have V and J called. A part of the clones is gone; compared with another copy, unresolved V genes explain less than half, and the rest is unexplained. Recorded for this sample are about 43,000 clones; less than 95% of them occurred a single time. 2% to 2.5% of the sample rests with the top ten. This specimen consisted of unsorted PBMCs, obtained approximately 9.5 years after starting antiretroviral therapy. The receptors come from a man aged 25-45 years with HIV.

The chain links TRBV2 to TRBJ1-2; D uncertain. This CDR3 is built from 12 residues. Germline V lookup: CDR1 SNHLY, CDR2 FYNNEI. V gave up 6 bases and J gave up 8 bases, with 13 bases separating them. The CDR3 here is CASRGSPWGYTF. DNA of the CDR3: TGTGCCAGCAGGGGCAGCCCTTGGGGCTACACCTTC.

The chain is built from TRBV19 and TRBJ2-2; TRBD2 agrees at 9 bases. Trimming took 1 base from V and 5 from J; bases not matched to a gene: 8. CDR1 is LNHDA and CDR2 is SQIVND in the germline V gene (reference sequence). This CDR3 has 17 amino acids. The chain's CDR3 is CASSIVRTSVRTGELFF. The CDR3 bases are TGTGCCAGTAGTATAGTTAGGACTAGCGTTAGGACCGGGGAGCTGTTTTTT.

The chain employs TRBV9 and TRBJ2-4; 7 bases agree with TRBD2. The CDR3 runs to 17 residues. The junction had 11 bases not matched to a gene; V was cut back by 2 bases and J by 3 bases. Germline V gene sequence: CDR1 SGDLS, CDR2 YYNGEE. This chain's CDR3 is CASSVSGVTSNKNIQYF. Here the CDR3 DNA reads TGTGCCAGCAGCGTGTCTGGTGTGACTAGCAACAAAAACATTCAGTACTTC.

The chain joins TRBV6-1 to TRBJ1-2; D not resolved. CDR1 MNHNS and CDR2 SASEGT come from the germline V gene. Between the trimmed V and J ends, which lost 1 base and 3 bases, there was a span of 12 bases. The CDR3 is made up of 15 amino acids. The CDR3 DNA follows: TGTGCCAGCAGTGAAGGAACAGAGCTTCACTATGGCTACACCTTC. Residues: CASSEGTELHYGYTF.

This CDR3 reads CASRHRDRGRPGELFF. The CDR3 DNA reads as TGTGCCAGCAGACACCGGGACAGGGGGCGCCCCGGGGAGCTGTTTTTT. V usage is TRBV6-6 and J usage is TRBJ2-2; 12 bases agree with TRBD1. The germline V gene encodes CDR1 MNHNY and CDR2 SVGAGI (reference sequence). The CDR3 extends over 16 amino acids. V lost 6 bases, J lost 6 bases, and 8 bases stayed unmatched.

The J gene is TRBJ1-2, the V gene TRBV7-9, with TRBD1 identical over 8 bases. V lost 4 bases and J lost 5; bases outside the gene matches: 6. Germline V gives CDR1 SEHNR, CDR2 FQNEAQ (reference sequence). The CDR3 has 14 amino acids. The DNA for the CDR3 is TGTGCCAGCAGCTCGGTGACAGGGGCTTATGGCTACACCTTC. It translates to CASSSVTGAYGYTF.

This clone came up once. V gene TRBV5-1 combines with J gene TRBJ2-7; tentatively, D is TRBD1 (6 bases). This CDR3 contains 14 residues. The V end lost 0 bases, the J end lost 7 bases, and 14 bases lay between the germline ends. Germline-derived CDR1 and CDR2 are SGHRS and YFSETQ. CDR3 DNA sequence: TGCGCCAGCAGCTTGGGACAGGAGGTGGGGGAGCAGTACTTC. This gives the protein CASSLGQEVGEQYF.

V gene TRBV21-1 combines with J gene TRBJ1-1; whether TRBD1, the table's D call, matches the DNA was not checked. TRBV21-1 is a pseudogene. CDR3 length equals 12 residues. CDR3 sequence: CASRGTVDEAFF. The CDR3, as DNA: TGTGCCAGCAGAGGGACAGTGGATGAAGCTTTCTTT.

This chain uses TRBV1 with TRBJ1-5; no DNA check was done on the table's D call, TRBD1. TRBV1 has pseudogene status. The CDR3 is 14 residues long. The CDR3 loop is CTSSRDRANQPQHF. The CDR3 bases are TGCACCAGCAGCCGGGACAGGGCGAATCAGCCCCAGCATTTT.

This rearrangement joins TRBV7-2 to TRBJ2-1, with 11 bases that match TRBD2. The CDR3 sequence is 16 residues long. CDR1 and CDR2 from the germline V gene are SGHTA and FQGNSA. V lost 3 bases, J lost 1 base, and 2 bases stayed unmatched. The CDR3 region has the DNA TGTGCCAGCAGCTTTAGCGGGGGGGCGTCCTACAATGAGCAGTTCTTC. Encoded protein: CASSFSGGASYNEQFF.

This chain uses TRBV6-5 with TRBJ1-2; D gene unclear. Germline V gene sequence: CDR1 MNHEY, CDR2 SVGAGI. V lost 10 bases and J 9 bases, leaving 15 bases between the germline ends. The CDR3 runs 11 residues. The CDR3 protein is CAISSGPRYTF. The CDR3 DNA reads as TGTGCCATATCCAGCGGGCCGCGCTACACCTTC.

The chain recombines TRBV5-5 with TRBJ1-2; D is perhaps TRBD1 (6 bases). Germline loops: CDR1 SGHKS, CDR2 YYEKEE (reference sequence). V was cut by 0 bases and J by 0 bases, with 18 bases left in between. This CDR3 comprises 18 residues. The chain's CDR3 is CASSLADTGPTANYGYTF. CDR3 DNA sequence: TGTGCCAGCAGCTTGGCAGATACAGGGCCGACCGCTAACTATGGCTACACCTTC.

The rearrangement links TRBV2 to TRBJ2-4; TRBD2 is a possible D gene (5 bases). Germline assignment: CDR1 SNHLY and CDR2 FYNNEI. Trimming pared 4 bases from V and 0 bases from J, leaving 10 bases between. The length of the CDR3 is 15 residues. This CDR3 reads CASSVEGLAKNIQYF. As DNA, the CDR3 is TGTGCCAGCAGTGTAGAGGGTTTAGCCAAAAACATTCAGTACTTC.

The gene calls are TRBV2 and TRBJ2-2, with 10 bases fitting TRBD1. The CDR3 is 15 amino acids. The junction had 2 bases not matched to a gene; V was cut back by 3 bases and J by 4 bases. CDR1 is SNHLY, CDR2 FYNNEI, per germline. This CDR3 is CASSDDRGRTGELFF. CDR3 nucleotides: TGTGCCAGCAGTGATGACAGGGGGCGCACCGGGGAGCTGTTTTTT.

DNA for the CDR3: TGTGCCAGCAGGTCCCTGGGGTGGACGCAGTATTTT. The encoded protein is CASRSLGWTQYF. The chain uses TRBV7-2 and TRBJ2-3; no firm D call. The CDR3 length is 12 residues. CDR1 and CDR2 (germline): SGHTA, FQGNSA. The germline V and J ends were trimmed by 6 bases and 9 bases, with 13 bases remaining between them.

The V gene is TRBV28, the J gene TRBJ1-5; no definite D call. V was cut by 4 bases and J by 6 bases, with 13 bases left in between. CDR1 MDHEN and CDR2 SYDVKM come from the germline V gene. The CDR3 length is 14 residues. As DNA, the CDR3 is TGTGCCAGCAGTTCCCCGGATGGAACTCAGCCCCAGCATTTT. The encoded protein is CASSSPDGTQPQHF.

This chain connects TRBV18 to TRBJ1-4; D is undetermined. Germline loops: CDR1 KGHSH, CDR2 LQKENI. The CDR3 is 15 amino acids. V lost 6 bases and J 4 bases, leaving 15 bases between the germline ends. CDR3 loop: CASSPFGEVNEKLFF. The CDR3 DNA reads TGTGCCAGCTCGCCATTCGGGGAGGTTAATGAAAAACTGTTTTTT. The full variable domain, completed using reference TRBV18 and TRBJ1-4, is NAGVMQNPRHLVRRRGQEARLRCSPMKGHSHVYWYRQLPEEGLKFMVYLQKENIIDESGMPKERFSAEFPKEGPSILRIQQVVRGDSAAYFCASSPFGEVNEKLFFGSGTQLSVL.

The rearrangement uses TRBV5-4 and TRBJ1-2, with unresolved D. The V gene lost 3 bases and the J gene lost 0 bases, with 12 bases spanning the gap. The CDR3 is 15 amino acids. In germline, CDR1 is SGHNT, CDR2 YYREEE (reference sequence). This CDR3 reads CASSSETGANYGYTF. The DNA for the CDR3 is TGTGCCAGCAGCTCGGAAACCGGAGCTAACTATGGCTACACCTTC.

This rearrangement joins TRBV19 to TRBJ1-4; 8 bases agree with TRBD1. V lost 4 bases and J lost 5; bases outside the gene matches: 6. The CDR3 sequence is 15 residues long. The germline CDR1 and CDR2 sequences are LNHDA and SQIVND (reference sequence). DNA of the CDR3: TGTGCCAGTAGTACCTTCCGGGACAGGAATGAAAAACTGTTTTTT. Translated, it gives CASSTFRDRNEKLFF.

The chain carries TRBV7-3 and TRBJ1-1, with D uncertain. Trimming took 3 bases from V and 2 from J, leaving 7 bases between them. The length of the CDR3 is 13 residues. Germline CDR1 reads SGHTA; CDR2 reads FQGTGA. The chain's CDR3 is CASSFYSNTEAFF. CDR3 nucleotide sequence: TGTGCCAGCAGCTTTTACTCTAACACTGAAGCTTTCTTT.

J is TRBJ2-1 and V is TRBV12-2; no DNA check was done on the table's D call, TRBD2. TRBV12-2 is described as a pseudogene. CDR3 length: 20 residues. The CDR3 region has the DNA TGTGCAAGTCGCTTCTCCACCGGGACTAGCGGGCGGAGCTCCTACAATGAGCAGTTCTTC. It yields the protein CASRFSTGTSGRSSYNEQFF.

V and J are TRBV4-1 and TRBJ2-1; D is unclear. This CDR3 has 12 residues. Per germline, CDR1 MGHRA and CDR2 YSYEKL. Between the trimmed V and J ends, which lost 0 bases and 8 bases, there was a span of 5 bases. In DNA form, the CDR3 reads TGCGCCAGCAGCCAAGATGGTGATGAGCAGTTCTTC. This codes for CASSQDGDEQFF.

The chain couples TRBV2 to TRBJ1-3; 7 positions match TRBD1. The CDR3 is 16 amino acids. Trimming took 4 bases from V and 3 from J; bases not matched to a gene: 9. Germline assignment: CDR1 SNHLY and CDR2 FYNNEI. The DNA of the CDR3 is TGTGCCAGCAGTGGAGAGAGGGGGCGAAGTGGAAACACCATATATTTT. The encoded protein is CASSGERGRSGNTIYF.

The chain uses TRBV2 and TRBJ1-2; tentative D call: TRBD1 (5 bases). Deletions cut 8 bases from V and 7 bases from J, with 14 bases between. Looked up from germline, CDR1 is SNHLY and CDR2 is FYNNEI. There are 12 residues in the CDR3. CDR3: CASRDVVSGYTF. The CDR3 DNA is TGTGCCAGCCGGGACGTGGTGTCTGGCTACACCTTC.

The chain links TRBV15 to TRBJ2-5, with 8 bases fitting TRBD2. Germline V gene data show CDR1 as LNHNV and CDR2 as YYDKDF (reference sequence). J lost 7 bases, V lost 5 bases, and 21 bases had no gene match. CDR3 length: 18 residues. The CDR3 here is CATSPEAGGGPPGGTQYF. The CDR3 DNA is TGTGCCACCAGCCCTGAGGCCGGCGGGGGGCCGCCCGGTGGGACCCAGTACTTC.

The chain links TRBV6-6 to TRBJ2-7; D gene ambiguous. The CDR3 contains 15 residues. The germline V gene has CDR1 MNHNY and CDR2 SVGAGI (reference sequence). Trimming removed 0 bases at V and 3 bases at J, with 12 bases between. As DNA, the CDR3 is TGTGCCAGCAGTTACTCGGCAGGCCATGTCTACGAGCAGTACGTC. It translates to CASSYSAGHVYEQYV.

CDR3 residues: CASSLAMVGRTDTQYF. DNA for the CDR3: TGCGCCAGCAGCTTGGCCATGGTCGGACGCACAGATACGCAGTATTTT. This chain links TRBV5-1 with TRBJ2-3; the D is unclear. CDR3 size: 16 residues. V shed 0 bases and J shed 1 base, with 12 bases lying between them. Germline V gives CDR1 SGHRS, CDR2 YFSETQ.

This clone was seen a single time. CDR3 in amino acids: CASRAVGLNEQFF. The CDR3 coding sequence is TGTGCCAGCAGAGCCGTAGGCCTGAATGAGCAGTTCTTC. The chain links TRBV6-1 to TRBJ2-1; unclear D gene. The germline V gene has CDR1 MNHNS and CDR2 SASEGT. The V end was cut by 6 bases, the J end by 7 bases, with 13 bases between. The CDR3 has 13 residues.

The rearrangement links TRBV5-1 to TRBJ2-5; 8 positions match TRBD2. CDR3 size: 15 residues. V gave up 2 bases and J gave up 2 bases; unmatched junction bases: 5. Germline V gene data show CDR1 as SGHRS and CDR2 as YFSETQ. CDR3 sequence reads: CASSFTTSAQETQYF. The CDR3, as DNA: TGCGCCAGCAGCTTTACGACTAGCGCTCAAGAGACCCAGTACTTC.

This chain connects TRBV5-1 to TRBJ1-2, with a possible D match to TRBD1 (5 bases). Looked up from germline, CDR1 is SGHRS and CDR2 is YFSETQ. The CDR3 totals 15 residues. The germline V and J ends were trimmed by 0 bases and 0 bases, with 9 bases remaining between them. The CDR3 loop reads CASSLDRTPNYGYTF. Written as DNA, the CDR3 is TGCGCCAGCAGCTTGGATAGGACACCTAACTATGGCTACACCTTC.

CDR3 coding DNA: TGTGCCAGCAAAACTAGCGGGGGGGCCTTTGAGACCCAGTACTTC. Its protein product is CASKTSGGAFETQYF. The genes are TRBV2 and TRBJ2-5; 13 bases are shared with TRBD2. The CDR3 contains 15 residues. The germline V gene has CDR1 SNHLY and CDR2 FYNNEI. V was clipped by 7 bases and J by 5 bases; unmatched bases: 7.

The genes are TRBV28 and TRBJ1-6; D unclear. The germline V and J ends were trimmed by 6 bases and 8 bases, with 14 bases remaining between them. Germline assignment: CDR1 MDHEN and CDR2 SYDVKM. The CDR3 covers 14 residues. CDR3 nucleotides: TGTGCCAGCAGCCTAGCCCGGACCTATTCACCCCTCCACTTT. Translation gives CASSLARTYSPLHF. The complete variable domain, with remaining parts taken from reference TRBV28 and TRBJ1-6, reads DVKVTQSSRYLVKRTGEKVFLECVQDMDHENMFWYRQDPGLGLRLIYFSYDVKMKEKGDIPEGYSVSREKKERFSLILESASTNQTSMYLCASSLARTYSPLHFGNGTRLTVT.